The next 20 T cell receptor beta chains were all read from a single sample in a study of T-cell memory formation after mild COVID-19. MiXCR, applied by TCRdb to the 5' RACE reads, yields one record per CDR3 protein. The table shows some 82,000 distinct CDR3 sequences, with roughly 12% occurring only once. The sequencing input was PBMCs or a T cell subset sorted from them (not recorded which). The source is a man aged 18 to 29 who had mild COVID-19 (a few samples of this study predate the infection). Cell type and time point are not known.

A few counts support this clonotype. The CDR3 spells CASSPLGGRGQPQHF. CDR3 nucleotide sequence: TGTGCCAGCAGCCCATTGGGGGGAAGAGGGCAGCCCCAGCATTTT. The chain recombines TRBV4-2 with TRBJ1-5, with D possibly matching TRBD1 (5 bases). Germline CDR1 and CDR2: LGHNA and YNFKEQ. The CDR3 is 15 residues long. The V end was cut by 4 bases, the J end by 7 bases, with 17 bases between.

The chain is built from TRBV7-2 and TRBJ2-5, with TRBD2 matching over 7 bases. After removal of 5 bases from V and 4 bases from J, the junction contained 10 bases not matched to a gene. Germline CDR1 and CDR2: SGHTA and FQGNSA. The CDR3 sequence is 15 residues long. The CDR3 loop is CASSRVPTSVETQYF. CDR3 sequence (DNA): TGTGCCAGCAGCCGGGTTCCAACTAGCGTAGAGACCCAGTACTTC. Filled out from reference TRBV7-2 and TRBJ2-5, the complete variable domain reads GAGVSQSPSNKVTEKGKDVELRCDPISGHTALYWYRQSLGQGLEFLIYFQGNSAPDKSGLPSDRFSAERTGGSVSTLTIQRTQQEDSAVYLCASSRVPTSVETQYFGPGTRLLVL.

The gene calls are TRBV10-3 and TRBJ1-4; no clear D. This CDR3 contains 14 residues. The ends were cut back, 11 bases at V and 13 bases at J, with 26 bases in the middle. The germline V gene has CDR1 ENHRY and CDR2 SYGVKD. The CDR3 coding sequence is TGTGCCCCACTCCCACCCCCTGGAGAAGCGATACTGTTTTTT. Translation: CAPLPPPGEAILFF.

The chain is built from TRBV12-3 or TRBV12-4 and TRBJ1-1; 9 bases agree with TRBD1. After removal of 6 bases from V and 1 base from J, the junction contained 9 bases not matched to a gene. This CDR3 spans 16 amino acids. CDR3 sequence (DNA): TGTGCCAGCAGCCCCCGGACAGGGGAGTGGAACACTGAAGCTTTCTTT. It specifies CASSPRTGEWNTEAFF.

This chain connects TRBV4-3 to TRBJ2-2; D possibly corresponds to TRBD1 (5 bases). Germline V gene sequence: CDR1 LGHNA, CDR2 YSLEER. Trimming shortened V by 0 bases and J by 6 bases, and 11 bases separated the two germline ends. The CDR3 loop spans 15 amino acids. The CDR3 region has the DNA TGCGCCAGCAGCCAAGATAGATCAGGGTCCGGGGAGCTGTTTTTT. This gives the protein CASSQDRSGSGELFF.

This clonotype was detected a few times. The V gene is TRBV6-4, the J gene TRBJ1-5; D gene ambiguous. The CDR3 loop spans 9 amino acids. From germline, CDR1 is MRHNA and CDR2 SNTAGT. The V end was cut by 10 bases, the J end by 5 bases, with 3 bases between. The CDR3 reads CANYQPQHF. The DNA of the CDR3 is TGTGCCAATTATCAGCCCCAGCATTTT.

The DNA of the CDR3 is TGTGCCTGGGAACCTGGACAGGGCTACGAGCAGTACTTC. This gives the protein CAWEPGQGYEQYF. This chain joins TRBV30 and TRBJ2-7, with 8 bases aligning to TRBD1. This CDR3 region has 13 residues. V shed 5 bases, J shed 3 bases, and the junction held 6 bases outside the gene matches. In germline, CDR1 is GTSNPN, CDR2 SVGIG (reference sequence). The full variable domain, its missing parts supplied by reference TRBV30 and TRBJ2-7, is SQTIHQWPATLVQPVGSPLSLECTVEGTSNPNLYWYRQAAGRGLQLLFYSVGIGQISSEVPQNLSASRPQDRQFILSSKKLLLSDSGFYLCAWEPGQGYEQYFGPGTRLTVT.

V usage is TRBV5-1 and J usage is TRBJ2-6; a weak D match, TRBD2 (6 bases). Per germline, CDR1 SGHRS and CDR2 YFSETQ. The CDR3 is 15 amino acids. V lost 7 bases, J lost 0 bases, and 11 bases lay in between. The CDR3 DNA reads TGCGCCAGCCGCGCGGGGAACTCTGGGGCCAACGTCCTGACTTTC. Translating gives CASRAGNSGANVLTF.

There are a few counts of this clonotype. This chain joins TRBV24-1 and TRBJ2-3; D is unresolved. Germline lookup yields CDR1 KGHDR and CDR2 SFDVKD. Trimming stripped 1 base from V and 4 bases from J, with 2 bases between. The CDR3 loop spans 12 amino acids. CDR3 sequence (DNA): TGTGCCACCAGTGATTTATCAGATACGCAGTATTTT. Translation: CATSDLSDTQYF.

This chain joins TRBV4-1 and TRBJ2-3, with D perhaps TRBD1 (6 bases). CDR3 length: 18 amino acids. CDR1 and CDR2 (germline): MGHRA, YSYEKL. V dropped 6 bases and J dropped 3 bases, with 25 bases sitting between them. CDR3 residues: CASRSILTKGHSTDTQYF. In DNA, the CDR3 is TGCGCCAGCAGGTCCATCTTGACCAAGGGACACTCTACAGATACGCAGTATTTT.

The chain links TRBV28 to TRBJ2-1, with D unresolved. V gave up 6 bases and J gave up 4 bases, with 10 bases separating them. The CDR3 is 13 residues long. In germline, CDR1 is MDHEN, CDR2 SYDVKM. The CDR3 DNA reads as TGTGCCAGCAGCCGGCGATCTTACAATGAGCAGTTCTTC. Protein product: CASSRRSYNEQFF.

The chain carries TRBV10-3 and TRBJ1-3; D gene uncertain. The CDR3 contains 15 residues. From germline, CDR1 is ENHRY and CDR2 SYGVKD. Deletions cut 0 bases from V and 0 bases from J, with 6 bases between. The CDR3 reads CAISESTASGNTIYF. CDR3 in DNA: TGTGCCATCAGTGAGTCTACAGCCTCTGGAAACACCATATATTTT.

V gene TRBV7-2 combines with J gene TRBJ1-5, with D uncertain. Germline V lookup: CDR1 SGHTA, CDR2 FQGNSA. Trimming removed 1 base from V and 4 bases from J, with 11 bases in between. The CDR3 has 15 residues. The CDR3 sequence is CASSLVAAPNQPQHF. The CDR3 DNA sequence: TGTGCCAGCAGCTTAGTGGCAGCTCCTAATCAGCCCCAGCATTTT.

V gene TRBV6-2 or TRBV6-3 combines with J gene TRBJ2-1; D is unclear. The CDR3 consists of 14 residues. Germline CDR1 and CDR2: MNHEY and SVGEGT. Trimming cost V 2 bases and J 5 bases, with 10 bases left between them. The CDR3 sequence is CASSYGPEHNEQFF. As DNA, the CDR3 is TGTGCCAGCAGTTACGGGCCGGAGCACAATGAGCAGTTCTTC.

The chain combines TRBV14 with TRBJ1-3; D might be TRBD1 (5 bases). Germline values: CDR1 SGHDN, CDR2 FVKESK. Trimming stripped 3 bases from V and 3 bases from J, with 9 bases between. The length of the CDR3 is 14 residues. This chain's CDR3 is CASSQTENGNTIYF. The CDR3 nucleotides are TGTGCCAGCAGCCAGACAGAAAATGGAAACACCATATATTTT.

This clonotype was detected ten times or more. The chain links TRBV14 to TRBJ1-1, with 7 bases matching TRBD1. Trimming at V came to 4 bases and at J to 7 bases, leaving 12 bases not matched to a gene. The CDR3 consists of 15 residues. The germline gives CDR1 SGHDN, CDR2 FVKESK. CDR3 sequence reads: CASSLGGGLAREAFF. In nucleotides, the CDR3 is TGTGCCAGCAGCCTAGGAGGGGGCTTAGCCCGTGAAGCTTTCTTT.

This clonotype was detected only a few times. The V gene is TRBV2, the J gene TRBJ2-1; 10 bases are shared with TRBD2. There are 13 residues in the CDR3. CDR1 is SNHLY, CDR2 FYNNEI, per germline. Trimming took 10 bases from V and 6 from J; bases not matched to a gene: 6. CDR3 residues: CATKLAGPNEQFF. In DNA form, the CDR3 reads TGTGCCACCAAACTAGCGGGGCCCAATGAGCAGTTCTTC.

The chain combines TRBV5-6 with TRBJ1-4; D perhaps matches TRBD1 (5 bases). This CDR3 spans 14 amino acids. V was trimmed by 0 bases and J by 8 bases, leaving 11 bases between them. Germline CDR1 SGHDT, CDR2 YYEEEE. CDR3 loop: CASSLGREGEKLFF. In nucleotides, the CDR3 is TGTGCCAGCAGCTTGGGCAGGGAAGGGGAAAAACTGTTTTTT.

The V call is TRBV6-5, the J call TRBJ2-5, with D tentatively TRBD1 or TRBD2 (5 bases each). This CDR3 is 15 amino acids long. V was shortened by 6 bases and J by 5 bases, with 19 bases between the two germline ends. Germline V gives CDR1 MNHEY, CDR2 SVGAGI. CDR3 coding DNA: TGTGCCAGCAGCTGGGGGACCCGAGGCGGGGAGACCCAGTACTTC. Translating gives CASSWGTRGGETQYF.

This chain connects TRBV6-5 to TRBJ2-3; 9 bases line up with TRBD2. V trimming: 0 bases; J trimming: 2 bases; junction bases outside the gene matches: 3. This CDR3 has 16 amino acids. Looked up from germline, CDR1 is MNHEY and CDR2 is SVGAGI. In DNA, the CDR3 is TGTGCCAGCAGTTACTCTCTAGCGGGGCACACAGATACGCAGTATTTT. The encoded protein is CASSYSLAGHTDTQYF.